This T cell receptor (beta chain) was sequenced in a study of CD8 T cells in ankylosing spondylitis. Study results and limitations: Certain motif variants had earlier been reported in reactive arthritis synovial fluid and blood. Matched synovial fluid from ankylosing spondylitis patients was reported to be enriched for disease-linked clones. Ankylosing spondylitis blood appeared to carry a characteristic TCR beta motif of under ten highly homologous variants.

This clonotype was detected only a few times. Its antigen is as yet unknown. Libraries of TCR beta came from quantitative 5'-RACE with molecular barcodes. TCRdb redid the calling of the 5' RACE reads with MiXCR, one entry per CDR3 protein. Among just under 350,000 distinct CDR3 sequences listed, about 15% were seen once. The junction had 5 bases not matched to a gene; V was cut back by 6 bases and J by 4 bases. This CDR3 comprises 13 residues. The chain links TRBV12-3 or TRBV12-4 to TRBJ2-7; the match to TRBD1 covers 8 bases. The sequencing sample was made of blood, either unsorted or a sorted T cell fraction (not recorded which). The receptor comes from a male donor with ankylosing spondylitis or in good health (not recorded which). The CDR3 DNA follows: TGTGCCAGCAGACCAGGGGGCCGGTACGAGCAGTACTTC. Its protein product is CASRPGGRYEQYF.